The present T cell receptor (beta chain) was sequenced within a study of OX40 agonist ivuxolimab in advanced cancers. This table comes from immunoSEQ multiplex PCR, and its TCRdb copy is limited to in-frame clones, with some not included. The sample holds about 83,000 clones, 65% to 85% seen once. Study results and limitations: Low normalized clonal expansion also occurred in some nonresponding patients. In the 0.1 to 3.0 mg/kg range, CD4+ and CD8+ blood T cells had expanded clonally by week 6. Expanded clones were, on average, more numerous among CD8+ T cells than CD4+.

Germline CDR1 reads SGDLS; CDR2 reads YYNGEE. CDR3 length equals 14 residues. V was pared by 0 bases and J by 5 bases, with 2 bases of the junction left unmatched. About this clone itself: Its target is unknown.

The sequenced sample was CD4+ or CD8+ T cells sorted from blood, obtained in a trial of the OX40 agonist ivuxolimab. The clonotype originates from an adult with an advanced solid tumor such as melanoma, head and neck, liver or kidney cancer. V is TRBV9 and J is TRBJ2-5, with 9 bases identical to TRBD1. This CDR3 is CASSVGTGVETQYF. CDR3 nucleotide sequence: TGTGCCAGCAGCGTAGGGACAGGGGTTGAGACCCAGTACTTC.